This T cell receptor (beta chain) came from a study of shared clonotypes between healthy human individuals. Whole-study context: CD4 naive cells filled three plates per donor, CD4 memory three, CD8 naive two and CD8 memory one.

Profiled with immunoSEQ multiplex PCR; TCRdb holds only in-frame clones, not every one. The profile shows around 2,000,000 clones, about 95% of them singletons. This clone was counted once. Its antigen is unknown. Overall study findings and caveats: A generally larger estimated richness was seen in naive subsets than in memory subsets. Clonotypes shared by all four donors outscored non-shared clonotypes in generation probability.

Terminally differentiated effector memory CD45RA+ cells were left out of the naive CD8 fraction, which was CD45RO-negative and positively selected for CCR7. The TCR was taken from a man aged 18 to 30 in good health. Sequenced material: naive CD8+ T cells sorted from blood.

The CDR3 sequence is CASSEGPSVWGEYEQYF. The CDR3 bases are TGCGCCAGCAGTGAAGGGCCTTCTGTATGGGGGGAATACGAGCAGTACTTC. The chain combines TRBV10-1 with TRBJ2-7; tentatively, D is TRBD2 (6 bases). This CDR3 spans 17 amino acids. Trimming took 3 bases from V and 4 from J, leaving 22 bases between them. Germline V gene data show CDR1 as WNHNN and CDR2 as SYGVQD (reference sequence).